The 5 T cell receptor beta chains below come from one sample, sequenced in a study of cytomegalovirus exposure and HLA in healthy donors (dated by TCRdb to 2015 to 2018). The receptor library was made with the immunoSEQ multiplex PCR assay. As stored in TCRdb, this immuneACCESS dataset retains in-frame rearrangements with V and J assigned. A fraction of the clones does not appear; measured against another copy, unresolved V genes explain less than half of the discrepancy, and the remainder lacks a known reason. The sample table shows hundreds of thousands of clones, and more than 80% are seen once. The biggest ten clones account for 0.65% to 0.95% of the sample. Sequencing input: PBMCs. The receptors shown here come from a woman younger than 30 in good health and CMV-seronegative.

J is TRBJ2-7 and V is TRBV28; the D is unclear. The V and J ends lost 5 bases and 4 bases respectively, with 6 bases between them. The V gene's germline CDR1 is MDHEN and CDR2 SYDVKM. The CDR3 covers 11 residues. The CDR3 DNA sequence: TGTGCCAGCAGTCAGAAATACGAGCAGTACTTC. It encodes CASSQKYEQYF. The whole variable domain, filled in from reference TRBV28 and TRBJ2-7, reads DVKVTQSSRYLVKRTGEKVFLECVQDMDHENMFWYRQDPGLGLRLIYFSYDVKMKEKGDIPEGYSVSREKKERFSLILESASTNQTSMYLCASSQKYEQYFGPGTRLTVT.

This clone was recorded only once. The V gene is TRBV7-8, the J gene TRBJ2-7, with 8 bases identical to TRBD1. Germline loops: CDR1 SGHVS, CDR2 FQNEAQ. The CDR3 loop spans 15 amino acids. V lost 4 bases, J lost 3 bases, and 8 bases stayed unmatched. The CDR3 spells CASSSQGALRYEQYF. The CDR3 bases are TGTGCCAGCAGCTCCCAGGGGGCTCTACGCTACGAGCAGTACTTC.

The chain joins TRBV21-1 to TRBJ1-1; the D segment call TRBD1 is taken from the table without a DNA check. TRBV21-1 is given as a pseudogene. The CDR3 is made up of 14 amino acids. The CDR3 reads CASSKEQGNTEAFF. CDR3 sequence (DNA): TGTGCCAGCAGCAAAGAACAGGGTAACACTGAAGCTTTCTTT.

On this clone: Other DNA variants within this sample encode the same CDR3. The genes are TRBV7-3 and TRBJ2-3, with D hard to call. Trimming cost V 4 bases and J 1 base, with 6 bases left between them. The V gene's germline CDR1 is SGHTA and CDR2 FQGTGA. The CDR3 has 13 amino acids. The CDR3 spells CASSSGGTDTQYF. CDR3 DNA: TGTGCCAGCAGCTCGGGTGGCACAGATACGCAGTATTTT.

This clone was picked up one time. The rearrangement joins TRBV5-4 to TRBJ1-4, with TRBD1 as a possible D gene (5 bases). This CDR3 contains 17 residues. In germline, CDR1 is SGHNT, CDR2 YYREEE (reference sequence). V lost 3 bases to trimming and J lost 8 bases, with 23 bases between them. CDR3 DNA sequence: TGTGCCAGCAGCTCCCCGCTCGACAGATCTAAAGGGGAAAAACTGTTTTTT. This encodes CASSSPLDRSKGEKLFF.